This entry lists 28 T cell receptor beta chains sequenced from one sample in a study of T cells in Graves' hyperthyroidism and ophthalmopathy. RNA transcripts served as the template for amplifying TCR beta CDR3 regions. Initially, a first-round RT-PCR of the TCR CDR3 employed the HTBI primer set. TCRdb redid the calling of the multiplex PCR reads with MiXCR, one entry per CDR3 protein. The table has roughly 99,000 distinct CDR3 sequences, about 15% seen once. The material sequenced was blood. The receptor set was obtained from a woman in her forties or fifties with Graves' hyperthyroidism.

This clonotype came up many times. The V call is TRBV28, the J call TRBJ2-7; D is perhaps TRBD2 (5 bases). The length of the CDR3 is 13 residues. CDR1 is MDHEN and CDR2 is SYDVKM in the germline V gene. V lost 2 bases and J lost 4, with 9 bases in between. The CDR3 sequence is CASSLGRGYEQYV. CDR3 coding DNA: TGTGCCAGCAGTTTAGGGCGAGGGTACGAGCAGTACGTC.

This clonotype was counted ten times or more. The CDR3 sequence: CASSLGGAGLLETQYF. The DNA of the CDR3 is TGCGCCAGCAGCCTGGGAGGGGCTGGCCTTCTCGAGACCCAGTACTTC. The chain employs TRBV5-1 and TRBJ2-5; 7 nucleotides align to TRBD2. V shed 4 bases and J 5 bases; nucleotides not matched to a gene: 14. This CDR3 has 16 amino acids. CDR1 is SGHRS, CDR2 YFSETQ, per germline.

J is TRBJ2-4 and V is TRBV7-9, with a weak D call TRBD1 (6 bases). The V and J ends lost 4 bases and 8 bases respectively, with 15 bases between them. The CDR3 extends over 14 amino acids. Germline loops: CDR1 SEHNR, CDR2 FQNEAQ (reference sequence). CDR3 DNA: TGTGCCAGCAGCTCAATCGGCGCAGGGGACATTCAGTACTTC. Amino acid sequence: CASSSIGAGDIQYF.

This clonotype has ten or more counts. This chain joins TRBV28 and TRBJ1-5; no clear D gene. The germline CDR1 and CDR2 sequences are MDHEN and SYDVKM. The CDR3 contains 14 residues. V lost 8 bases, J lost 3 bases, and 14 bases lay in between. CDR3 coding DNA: TGTGCCAGCGTTATGGGCCAGGACAATCAGCCCCAGCATTTT. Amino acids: CASVMGQDNQPQHF.

CDR3 in amino acids: CASSATSGSFDEQFF. The CDR3 nucleotides are TGTGCCAGCAGTGCAACTAGCGGGAGCTTCGATGAGCAGTTCTTC. The J gene is TRBJ2-1, the V gene TRBV12-3 or TRBV12-4; 11 positions agree with TRBD2. This CDR3 has 15 residues. Trimming took 5 bases from V and 8 from J; bases not matched to a gene: 8.

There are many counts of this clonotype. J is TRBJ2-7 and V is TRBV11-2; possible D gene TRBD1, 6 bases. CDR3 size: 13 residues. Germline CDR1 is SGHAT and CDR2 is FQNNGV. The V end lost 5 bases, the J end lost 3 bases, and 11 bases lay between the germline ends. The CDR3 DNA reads TGTGCCAGCAGCACAGGCAGGGGCTACGAGCAGTACGTC. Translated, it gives CASSTGRGYEQYV.

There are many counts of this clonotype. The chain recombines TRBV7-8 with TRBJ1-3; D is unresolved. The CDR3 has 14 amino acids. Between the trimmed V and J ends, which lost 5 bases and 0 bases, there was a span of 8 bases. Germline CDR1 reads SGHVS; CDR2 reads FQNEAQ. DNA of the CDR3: TGTGCCAGCAGCATGGGTCCCTCTGGAAACACCATATATTTT. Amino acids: CASSMGPSGNTIYF.

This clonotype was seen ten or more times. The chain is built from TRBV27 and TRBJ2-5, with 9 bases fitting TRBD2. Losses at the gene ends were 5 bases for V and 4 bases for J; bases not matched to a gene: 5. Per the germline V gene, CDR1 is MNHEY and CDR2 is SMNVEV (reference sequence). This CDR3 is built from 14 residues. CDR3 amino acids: CASSRTTSGETQYF. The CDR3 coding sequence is TGTGCCAGCAGTCGAACGACTAGCGGAGAGACCCAGTACTTC.

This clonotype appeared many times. The CDR3 reads CASSLANMGTSEQTQYF. The CDR3 DNA reads TGCGCCAGCAGCTTGGCCAATATGGGGACTAGCGAACAGACCCAGTACTTC. V usage is TRBV5-1 and J usage is TRBJ2-5; 10 bases are a match to TRBD2. This CDR3 has 17 amino acids. Germline assignment: CDR1 SGHRS and CDR2 YFSETQ. Unmatched junction bases numbered 11, after V lost 0 bases and J lost 6 bases.

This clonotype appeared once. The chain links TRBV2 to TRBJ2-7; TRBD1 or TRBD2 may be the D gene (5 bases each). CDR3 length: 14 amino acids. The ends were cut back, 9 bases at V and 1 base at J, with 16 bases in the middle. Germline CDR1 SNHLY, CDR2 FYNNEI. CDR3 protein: CASRDQGNSYEQYF. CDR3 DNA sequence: TGTGCCAGTCGGGACCAGGGTAATTCCTACGAGCAGTACTTC.

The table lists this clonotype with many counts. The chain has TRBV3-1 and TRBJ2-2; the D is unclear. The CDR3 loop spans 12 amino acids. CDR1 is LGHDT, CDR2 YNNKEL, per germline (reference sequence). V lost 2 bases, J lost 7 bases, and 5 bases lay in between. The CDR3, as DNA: TGTGCCAGCAGCCAACTTAACGGGGAGCTGTTTTTT. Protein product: CASSQLNGELFF. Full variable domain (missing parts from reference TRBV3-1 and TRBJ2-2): DTAVSQTPKYLVTQMGNDKSIKCEQNLGHDTMYWYKQDSKKFLKIMFSYNNKELIINETVPNRFSPKSPDKAHLNLHINSLELGDSAVYFCASSQLNGELFFGEGSRLTVL.

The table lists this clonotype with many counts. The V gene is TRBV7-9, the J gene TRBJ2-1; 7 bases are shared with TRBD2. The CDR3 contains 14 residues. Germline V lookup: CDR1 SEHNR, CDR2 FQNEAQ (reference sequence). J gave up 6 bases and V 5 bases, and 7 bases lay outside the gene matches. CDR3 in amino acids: CASSLQRGVNEQFF. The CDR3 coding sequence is TGTGCCAGCAGCCTCCAGCGGGGTGTCAATGAGCAGTTCTTC.

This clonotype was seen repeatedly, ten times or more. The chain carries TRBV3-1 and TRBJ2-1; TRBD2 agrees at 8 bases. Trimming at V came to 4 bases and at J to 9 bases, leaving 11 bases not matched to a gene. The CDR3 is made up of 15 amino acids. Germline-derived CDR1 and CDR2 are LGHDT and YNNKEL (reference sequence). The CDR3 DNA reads TGTGCCAGCAGCCGAAGTGGGACTAGTTTCACTGAGCAGTTCTTC. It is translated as CASSRSGTSFTEQFF.

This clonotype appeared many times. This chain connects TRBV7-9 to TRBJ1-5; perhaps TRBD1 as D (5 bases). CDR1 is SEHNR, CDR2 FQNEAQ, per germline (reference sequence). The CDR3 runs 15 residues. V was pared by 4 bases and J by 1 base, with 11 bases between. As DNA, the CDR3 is TGTGCCAGCAGCTCGGACACGGCAAGCAATCAGCCCCAGCATTTT. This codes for CASSSDTASNQPQHF.

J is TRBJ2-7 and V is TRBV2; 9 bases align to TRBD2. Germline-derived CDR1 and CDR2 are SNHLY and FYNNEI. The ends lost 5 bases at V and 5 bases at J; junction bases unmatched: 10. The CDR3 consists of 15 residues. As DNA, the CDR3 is TGTGCCAGCAGTACCCCGGGACTAGCCCTCCACGAGCAGTACTTC. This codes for CASSTPGLALHEQYF. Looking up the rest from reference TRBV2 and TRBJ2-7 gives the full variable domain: EPEVTQTPSHQVTQMGQEVILRCVPISNHLYFYWYRQILGQKVEFLVSFYNNEISEKSEIFDDQFSVERPDGSNFTLKIRSTKLEDSAMYFCASSTPGLALHEQYFGPGTRLTVT.

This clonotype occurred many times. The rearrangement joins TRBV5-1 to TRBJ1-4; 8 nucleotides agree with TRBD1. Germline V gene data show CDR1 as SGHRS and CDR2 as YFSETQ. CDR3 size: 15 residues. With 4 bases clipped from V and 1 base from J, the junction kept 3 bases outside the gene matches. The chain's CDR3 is CASSATGGTNEKLFF. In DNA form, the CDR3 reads TGCGCCAGCAGCGCCACAGGGGGAACTAATGAAAAACTGTTTTTT.

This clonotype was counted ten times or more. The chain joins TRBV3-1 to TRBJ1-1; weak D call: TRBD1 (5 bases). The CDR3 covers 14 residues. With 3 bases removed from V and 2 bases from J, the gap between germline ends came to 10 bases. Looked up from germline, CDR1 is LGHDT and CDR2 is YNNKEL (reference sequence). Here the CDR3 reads CASSHREPNTEAFF. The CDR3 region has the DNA TGTGCCAGCAGCCACAGGGAACCTAACACTGAAGCTTTCTTT.

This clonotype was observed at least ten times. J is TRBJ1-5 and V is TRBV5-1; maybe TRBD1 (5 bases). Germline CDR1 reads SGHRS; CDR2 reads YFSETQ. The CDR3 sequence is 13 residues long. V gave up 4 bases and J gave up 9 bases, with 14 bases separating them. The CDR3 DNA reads TGCGCCAGCAGCAGCGAAGGGGCAGGGCCCCAGCATTTT. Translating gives CASSSEGAGPQHF.

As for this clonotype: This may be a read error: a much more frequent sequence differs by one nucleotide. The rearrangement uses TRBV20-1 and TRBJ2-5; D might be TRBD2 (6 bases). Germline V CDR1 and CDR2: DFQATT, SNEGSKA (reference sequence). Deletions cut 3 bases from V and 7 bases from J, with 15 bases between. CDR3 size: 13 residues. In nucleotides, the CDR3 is TGCAGTGCTAGGGTAGCGGCAAAAGGGACCCAGTACTTC. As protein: CSARVAAKGTQYF.

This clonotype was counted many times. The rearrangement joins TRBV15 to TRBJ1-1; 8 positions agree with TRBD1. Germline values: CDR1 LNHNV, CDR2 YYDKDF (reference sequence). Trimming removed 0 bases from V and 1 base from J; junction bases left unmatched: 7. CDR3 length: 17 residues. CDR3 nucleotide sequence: TGTGCCACCAGCAGAGATCGAAGACAGGGGCAGAACACTGAAGCTTTCTTT. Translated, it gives CATSRDRRQGQNTEAFF.

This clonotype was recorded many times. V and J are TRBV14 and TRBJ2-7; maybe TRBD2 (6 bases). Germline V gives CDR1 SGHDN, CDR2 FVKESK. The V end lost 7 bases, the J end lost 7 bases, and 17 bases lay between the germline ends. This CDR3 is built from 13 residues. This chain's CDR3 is CASNHLNRGEQYF. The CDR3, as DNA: TGTGCCAGCAACCACCTAAATCGGGGGGAGCAGTACTTC.

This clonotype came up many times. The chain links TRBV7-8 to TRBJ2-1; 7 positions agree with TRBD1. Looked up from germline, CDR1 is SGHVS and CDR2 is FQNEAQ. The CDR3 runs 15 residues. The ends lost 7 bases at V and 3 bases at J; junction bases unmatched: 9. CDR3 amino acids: CASNQGESNYNEQFF. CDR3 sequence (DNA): TGTGCCAGCAATCAGGGGGAGAGCAACTACAATGAGCAGTTCTTC. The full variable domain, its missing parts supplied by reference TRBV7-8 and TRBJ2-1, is GAGVSQSPRYKVAKRGQDVALRCDPISGHVSLFWYQQALGQGPEFLTYFQNEAQLDKSGLPSDRFFAERPEGSVSTLKIQRTQQEDSAVYLCASNQGESNYNEQFFGPGTRLTVL.

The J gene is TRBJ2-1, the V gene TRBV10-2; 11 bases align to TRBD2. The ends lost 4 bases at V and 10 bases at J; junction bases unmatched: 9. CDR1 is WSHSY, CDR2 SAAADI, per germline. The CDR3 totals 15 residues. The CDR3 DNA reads TGCGCCAGCAGTGCCGCGACTAGCGGGATGAGCGAGCAGTTCTTC. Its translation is CASSAATSGMSEQFF.

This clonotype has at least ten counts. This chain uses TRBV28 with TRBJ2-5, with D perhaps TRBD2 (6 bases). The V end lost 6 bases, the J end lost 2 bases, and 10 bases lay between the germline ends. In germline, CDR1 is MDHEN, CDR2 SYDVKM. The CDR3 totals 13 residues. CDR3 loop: CASREGRQETQYF. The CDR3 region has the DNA TGTGCCAGCAGAGAGGGGAGGCAAGAGACCCAGTACTTC.

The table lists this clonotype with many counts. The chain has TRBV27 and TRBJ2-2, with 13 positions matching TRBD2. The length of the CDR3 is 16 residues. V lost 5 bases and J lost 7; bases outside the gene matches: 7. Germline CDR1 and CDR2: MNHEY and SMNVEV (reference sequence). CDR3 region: CASSKPGLAGIGELFF. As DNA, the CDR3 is TGTGCCAGCAGTAAACCGGGACTAGCGGGAATCGGGGAGCTGTTTTTT.

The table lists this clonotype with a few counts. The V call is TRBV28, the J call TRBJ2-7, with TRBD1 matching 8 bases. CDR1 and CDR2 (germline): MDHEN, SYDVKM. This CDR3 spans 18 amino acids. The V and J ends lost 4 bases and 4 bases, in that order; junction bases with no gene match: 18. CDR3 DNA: TGTGCCAGCAGTTCGCCCTACTCCGGGACAGGTTCGGGGTACGAGCAGTACTTC. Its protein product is CASSSPYSGTGSGYEQYF.

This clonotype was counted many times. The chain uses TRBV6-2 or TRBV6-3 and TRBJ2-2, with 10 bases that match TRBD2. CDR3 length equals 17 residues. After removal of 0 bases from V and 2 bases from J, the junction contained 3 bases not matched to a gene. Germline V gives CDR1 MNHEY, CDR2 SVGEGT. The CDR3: CASSYSGLAVNTGELFF. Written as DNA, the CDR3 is TGTGCCAGCAGTTACTCCGGACTAGCGGTTAACACCGGGGAGCTGTTTTTT.

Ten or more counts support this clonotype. The CDR3 DNA reads TGTGCCATCAGGCCGGGACAGGGTCGCGCCGGGGAGCTGTTTTTT. This codes for CAIRPGQGRAGELFF. The genes are TRBV10-3 and TRBJ2-2, with 9 bases lining up with TRBD1. The CDR3 length is 15 residues. V lost 6 bases to trimming and J lost 6 bases; unmatched junction nucleotides: 8. Germline CDR1 reads ENHRY; CDR2 reads SYGVKD.